This T cell receptor (beta chain) was documented in a study of cytomegalovirus exposure and HLA in healthy donors. The study's findings and limits: There were some public TCRs occurring in many donors, but most TCR sequences were rare. Associated with HLA alleles at 0.05 false discovery rate in a later analysis were approximately 17,000 TCR beta sequences.

V lost 6 bases and J lost 1, with 10 bases in between. This CDR3 spans 14 amino acids. The germline V gene encodes CDR1 MNHEY and CDR2 SMNVEV (reference sequence). With regard to this clone: Its antigen is unidentified.

With 60 Vbeta and 13 Jbeta primers, the PCR was carried out. Sequencing used immunoSEQ multiplex PCR; TCRdb keeps in-frame clones, though not all of them. The data hold around 120,000 clones, with approximately 80% observed a single time. This sequence originates from a boy between 2 and 15 years old in good health and CMV-seronegative. The sequenced sample was PBMCs. The chain links TRBV27 to TRBJ2-1; a possible D gene is TRBD1 (6 bases). The CDR3 is CASRWTASYNEQFF. The CDR3, as DNA: TGTGCCAGCAGATGGACAGCGTCCTACAATGAGCAGTTCTTC.